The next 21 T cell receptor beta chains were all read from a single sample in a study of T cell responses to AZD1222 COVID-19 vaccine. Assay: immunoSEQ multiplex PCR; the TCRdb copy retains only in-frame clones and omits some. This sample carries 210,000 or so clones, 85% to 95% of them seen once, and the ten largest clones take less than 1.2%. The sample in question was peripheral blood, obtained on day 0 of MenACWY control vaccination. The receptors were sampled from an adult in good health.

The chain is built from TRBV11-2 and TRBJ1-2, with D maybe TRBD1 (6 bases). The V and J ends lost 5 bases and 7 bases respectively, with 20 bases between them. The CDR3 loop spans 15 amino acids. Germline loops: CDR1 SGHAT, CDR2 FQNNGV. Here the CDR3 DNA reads TGTGCCAGCAGCCGAACCGTTCGGGGGGCCGGTGGCTACACCTTC. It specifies CASSRTVRGAGGYTF.

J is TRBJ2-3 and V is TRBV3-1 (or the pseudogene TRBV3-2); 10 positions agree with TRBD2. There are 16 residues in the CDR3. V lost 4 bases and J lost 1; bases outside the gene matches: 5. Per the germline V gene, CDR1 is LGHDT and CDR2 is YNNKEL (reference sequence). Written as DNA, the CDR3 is TGTGCCAGCAGCCGACCTAGCGGGGGCCGCACAGATACGCAGTATTTT. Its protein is CASSRPSGGRTDTQYF.

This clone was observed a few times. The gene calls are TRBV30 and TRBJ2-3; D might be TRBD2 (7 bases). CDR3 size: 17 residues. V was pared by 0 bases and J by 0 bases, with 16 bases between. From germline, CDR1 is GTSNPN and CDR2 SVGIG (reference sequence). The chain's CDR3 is CAWSVPQAGASTDTQYF. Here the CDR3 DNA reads TGTGCCTGGAGTGTACCCCAGGCGGGGGCTAGCACAGATACGCAGTATTTT.

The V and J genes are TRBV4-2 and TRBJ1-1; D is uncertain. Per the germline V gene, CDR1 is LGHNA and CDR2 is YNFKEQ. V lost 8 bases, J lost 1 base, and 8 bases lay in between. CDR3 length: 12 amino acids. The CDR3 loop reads CASRLGNTEAFF. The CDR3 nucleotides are TGTGCCAGCCGCCTTGGGAACACTGAAGCTTTCTTT.

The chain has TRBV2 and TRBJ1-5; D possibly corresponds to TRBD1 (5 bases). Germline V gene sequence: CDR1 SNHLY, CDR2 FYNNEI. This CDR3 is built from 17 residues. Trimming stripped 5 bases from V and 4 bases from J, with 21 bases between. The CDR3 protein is CASSSRGVGKGNQPQHF. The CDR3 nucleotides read TGTGCCAGCAGTTCCCGAGGAGTGGGGAAGGGGAATCAGCCCCAGCATTTT.

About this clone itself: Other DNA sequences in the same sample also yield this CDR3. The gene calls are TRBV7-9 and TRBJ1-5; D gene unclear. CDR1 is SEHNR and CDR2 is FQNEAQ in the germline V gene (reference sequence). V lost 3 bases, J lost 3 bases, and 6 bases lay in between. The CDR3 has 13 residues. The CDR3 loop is CASSLGVNQPQHF. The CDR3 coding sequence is TGTGCCAGCAGCTTGGGTGTCAATCAGCCCCAGCATTTT.

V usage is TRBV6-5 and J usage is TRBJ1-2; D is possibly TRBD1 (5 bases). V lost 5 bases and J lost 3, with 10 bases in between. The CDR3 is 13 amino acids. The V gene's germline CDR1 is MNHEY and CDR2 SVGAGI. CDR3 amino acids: CASSRGVDYGYTF. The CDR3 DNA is TGTGCCAGCAGTAGAGGGGTAGACTATGGCTACACCTTC.

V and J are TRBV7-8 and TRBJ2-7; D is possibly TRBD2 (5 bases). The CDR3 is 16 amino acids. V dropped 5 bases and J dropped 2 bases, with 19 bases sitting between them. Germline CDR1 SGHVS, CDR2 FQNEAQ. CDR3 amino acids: CASSPEGLVPPYEQYF. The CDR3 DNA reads TGTGCCAGCAGCCCCGAGGGCCTCGTCCCACCCTACGAGCAGTACTTC. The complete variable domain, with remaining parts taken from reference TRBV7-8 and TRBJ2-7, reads GAGVSQSPRYKVAKRGQDVALRCDPISGHVSLFWYQQALGQGPEFLTYFQNEAQLDKSGLPSDRFFAERPEGSVSTLKIQRTQQEDSAVYLCASSPEGLVPPYEQYFGPGTRLTVT.

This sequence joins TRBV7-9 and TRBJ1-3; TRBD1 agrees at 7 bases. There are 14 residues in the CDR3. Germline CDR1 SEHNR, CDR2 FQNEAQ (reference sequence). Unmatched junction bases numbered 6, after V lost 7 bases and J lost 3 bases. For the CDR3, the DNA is TGTGCCAGCACCAATCGGGACAGTGGAAACACCATATATTTT. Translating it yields CASTNRDSGNTIYF.

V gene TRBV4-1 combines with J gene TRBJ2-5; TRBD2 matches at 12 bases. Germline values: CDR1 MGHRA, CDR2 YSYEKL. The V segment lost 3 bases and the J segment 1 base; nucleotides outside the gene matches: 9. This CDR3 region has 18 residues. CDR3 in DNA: TGCGCCAGCAGCCAGGATCCGGGACTAGCGGGTTTCCAAGAGACCCAGTACTTC. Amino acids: CASSQDPGLAGFQETQYF.

This CDR3 reads CASSGGVRTDTQYF. The CDR3 nucleotides read TGTGCCAGCAGTGGCGGGGTGCGCACAGATACGCAGTATTTT. The rearrangement uses TRBV27 and TRBJ2-3; TRBD2 is a possible D gene (6 bases). V was pared by 5 bases and J by 1 base, with 10 bases between. CDR3 length: 14 residues. CDR1 is MNHEY, CDR2 SMNVEV, per germline (reference sequence).

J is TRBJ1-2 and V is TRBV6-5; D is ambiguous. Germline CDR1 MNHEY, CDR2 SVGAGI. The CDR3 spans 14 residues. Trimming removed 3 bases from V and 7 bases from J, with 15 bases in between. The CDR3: CASSYRAGASGYTF. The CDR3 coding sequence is TGTGCCAGCAGTTATCGGGCAGGCGCCTCTGGCTACACCTTC.

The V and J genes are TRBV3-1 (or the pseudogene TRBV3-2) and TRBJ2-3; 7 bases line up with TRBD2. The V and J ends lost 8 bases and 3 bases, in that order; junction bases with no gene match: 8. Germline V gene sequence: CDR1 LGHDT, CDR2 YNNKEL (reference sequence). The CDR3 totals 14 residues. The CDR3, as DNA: TGTGCCAGCTGCTGTGCGGGGGAGACAGATACGCAGTATTTT. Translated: CASCCAGETDTQYF.

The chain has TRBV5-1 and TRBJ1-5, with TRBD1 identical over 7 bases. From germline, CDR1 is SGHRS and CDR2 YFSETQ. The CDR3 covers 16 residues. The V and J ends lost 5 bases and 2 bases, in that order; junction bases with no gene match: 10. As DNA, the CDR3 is TGCGCCAGCAGACAAGGGCCAGGGGGAGGCAATCAGCCCCAGCATTTT. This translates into CASRQGPGGGNQPQHF.

CDR3 DNA: TGTGCCAGCAGCCTTAGATACCAAGAGACCCAGTACTTC. Translated: CASSLRYQETQYF. The genes are TRBV3-1 (or the pseudogene TRBV3-2) and TRBJ2-5; D gene uncertain. This CDR3 region has 13 residues. The V end lost 4 bases, the J end lost 0 bases, and 6 bases lay between the germline ends. Germline V CDR1 and CDR2: LGHDT, YNNKEL (reference sequence).

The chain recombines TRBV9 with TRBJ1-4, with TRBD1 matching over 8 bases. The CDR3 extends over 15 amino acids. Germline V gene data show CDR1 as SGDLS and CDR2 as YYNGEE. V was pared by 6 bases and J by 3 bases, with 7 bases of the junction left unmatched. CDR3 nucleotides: TGTGCCAGCACTCCGGACAGGGCGTCTAATGAAAAACTGTTTTTT. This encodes CASTPDRASNEKLFF.

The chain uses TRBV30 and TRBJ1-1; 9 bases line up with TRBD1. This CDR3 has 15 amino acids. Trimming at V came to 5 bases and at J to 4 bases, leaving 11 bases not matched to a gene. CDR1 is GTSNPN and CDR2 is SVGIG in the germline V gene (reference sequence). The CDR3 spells CAWDRRLTGGTEAFF. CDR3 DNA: TGTGCCTGGGATCGAAGGTTGACAGGGGGCACTGAAGCTTTCTTT. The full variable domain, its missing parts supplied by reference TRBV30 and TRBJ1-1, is SQTIHQWPATLVQPVGSPLSLECTVEGTSNPNLYWYRQAAGRGLQLLFYSVGIGQISSEVPQNLSASRPQDRQFILSSKKLLLSDSGFYLCAWDRRLTGGTEAFFGQGTRLTVV.

The CDR3: CASRPEGATNEKLFF. Written as DNA, the CDR3 is TGTGCCAGCAGGCCTGAAGGTGCAACTAATGAAAAACTGTTTTTT. The chain has TRBV6-5 and TRBJ1-4; no clear D. This CDR3 comprises 15 residues. The germline V and J ends were trimmed by 6 bases and 0 bases, with 11 bases remaining between them. The germline V gene encodes CDR1 MNHEY and CDR2 SVGAGI.

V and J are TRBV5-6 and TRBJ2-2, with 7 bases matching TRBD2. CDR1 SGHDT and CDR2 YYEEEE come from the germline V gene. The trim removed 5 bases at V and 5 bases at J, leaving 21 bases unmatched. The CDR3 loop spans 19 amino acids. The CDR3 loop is CASSPLAGVGTGRTGELFF. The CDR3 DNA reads TGTGCCAGCAGTCCCCTGGCGGGGGTCGGCACGGGACGGACCGGGGAGCTGTTTTTT.

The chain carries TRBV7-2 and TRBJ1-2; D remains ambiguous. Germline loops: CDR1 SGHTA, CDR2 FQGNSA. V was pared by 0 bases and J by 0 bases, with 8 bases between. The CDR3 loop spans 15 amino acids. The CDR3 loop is CASSLAGSTNYGYTF. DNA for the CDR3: TGTGCCAGCAGCTTAGCCGGGTCCACTAACTATGGCTACACCTTC.

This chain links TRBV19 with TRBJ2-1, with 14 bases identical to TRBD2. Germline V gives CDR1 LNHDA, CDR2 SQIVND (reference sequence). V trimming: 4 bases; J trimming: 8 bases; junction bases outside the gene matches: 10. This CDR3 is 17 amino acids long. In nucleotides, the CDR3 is TGTGCCAGTAGTAACAGACTAGCGGGGGGGCCTTTCCATGAGCAGTTCTTC. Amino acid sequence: CASSNRLAGGPFHEQFF.